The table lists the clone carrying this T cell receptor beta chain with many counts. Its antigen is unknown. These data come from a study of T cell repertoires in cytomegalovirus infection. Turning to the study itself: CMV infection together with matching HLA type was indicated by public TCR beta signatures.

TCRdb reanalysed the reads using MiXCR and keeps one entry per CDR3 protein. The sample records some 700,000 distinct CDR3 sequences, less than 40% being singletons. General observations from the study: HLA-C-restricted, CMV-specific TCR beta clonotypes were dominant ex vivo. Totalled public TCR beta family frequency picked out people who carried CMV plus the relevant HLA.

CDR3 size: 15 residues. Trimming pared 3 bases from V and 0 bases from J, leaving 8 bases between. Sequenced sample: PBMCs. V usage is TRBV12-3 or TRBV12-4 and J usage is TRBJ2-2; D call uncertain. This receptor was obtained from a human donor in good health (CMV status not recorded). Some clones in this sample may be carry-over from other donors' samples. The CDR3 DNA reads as TGTGCCAGCAGTTTTGGCTCTACGAACACCGGGGAGCTGTTTTTT. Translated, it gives CASSFGSTNTGELFF.